Ten or more counts support the clone carrying this T cell receptor beta chain. What it recognizes is unknown. This CDR3 region has 12 residues. Unmatched junction bases numbered 1, after V lost 5 bases and J lost 5 bases. Included hyperthyroidism patients were aged 18 to 65 and newly diagnosed (under 2 months' duration). PBMCs were isolated by Ficoll-Paque density gradient centrifugation, using 7.5 to 10 ml of fresh peripheral blood as the starting material. This specimen comes from a study of Graves' ophthalmopathy and Graves' hyperthyroidism. Study results and limitations: Predictions made by the model for ophthalmopathy progression reached roughly 64% sensitivity and around 72% specificity.

The TCR beta CDR3 regions underwent amplification from RNA transcripts. HTBI-primed RT-PCR formed the first round, and a multiplex PCR formed the second. TCRdb re-called the multiplex PCR reads with MiXCR, one entry per CDR3 protein. The sample carries hundreds of thousands of distinct CDR3 sequences, 22% recorded once. The sequenced sample consisted of peripheral blood. This chain connects TRBV12-3 or TRBV12-4 to TRBJ2-5; 8 positions agree with TRBD1. This TCR was recovered from a woman aged 18-30 years with stable Graves' hyperthyroidism. Some clones in this sample may be carry-over from other donors' samples. The CDR3 DNA follows: TGTGCCAGCAGTCAGGGGGCGGAGACCCAGTACTTC. Translating it yields CASSQGAETQYF.